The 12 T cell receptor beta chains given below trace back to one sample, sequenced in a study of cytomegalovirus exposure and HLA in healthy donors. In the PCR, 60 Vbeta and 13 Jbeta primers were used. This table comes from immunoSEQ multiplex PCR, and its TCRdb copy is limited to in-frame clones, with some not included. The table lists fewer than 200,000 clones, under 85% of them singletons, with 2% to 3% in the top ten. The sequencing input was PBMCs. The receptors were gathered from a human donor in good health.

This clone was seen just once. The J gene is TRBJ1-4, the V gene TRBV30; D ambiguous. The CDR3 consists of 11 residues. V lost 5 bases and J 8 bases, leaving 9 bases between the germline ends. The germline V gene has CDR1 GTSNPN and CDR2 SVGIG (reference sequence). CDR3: CAWGDREKLFF. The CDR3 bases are TGTGCCTGGGGAGACCGGGAAAAACTGTTTTTT.

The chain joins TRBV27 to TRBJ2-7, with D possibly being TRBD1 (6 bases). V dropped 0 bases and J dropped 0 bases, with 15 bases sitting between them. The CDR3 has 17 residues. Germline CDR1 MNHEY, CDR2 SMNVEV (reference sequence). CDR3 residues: CASSLSSPTGGSYEQYF. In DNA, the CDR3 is TGTGCCAGCAGTTTATCCTCGCCGACAGGCGGCTCCTACGAGCAGTACTTC.

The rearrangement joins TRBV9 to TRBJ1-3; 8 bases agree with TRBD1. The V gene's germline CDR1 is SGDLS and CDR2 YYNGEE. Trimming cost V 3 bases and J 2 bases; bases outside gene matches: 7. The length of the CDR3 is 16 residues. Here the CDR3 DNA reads TGTGCCAGCAGCGCCTACCGACAGGGGCCTGGAAACACCATATATTTT. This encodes CASSAYRQGPGNTIYF.

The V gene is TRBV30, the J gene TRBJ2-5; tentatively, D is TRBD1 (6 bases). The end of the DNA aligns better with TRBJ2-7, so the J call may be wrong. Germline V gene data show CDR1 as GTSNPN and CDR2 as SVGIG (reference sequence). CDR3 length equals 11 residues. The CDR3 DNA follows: TGTGCCTGGGCGGACAGCTCCGAGCAGTACTTC. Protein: CAWADSSEQYF.

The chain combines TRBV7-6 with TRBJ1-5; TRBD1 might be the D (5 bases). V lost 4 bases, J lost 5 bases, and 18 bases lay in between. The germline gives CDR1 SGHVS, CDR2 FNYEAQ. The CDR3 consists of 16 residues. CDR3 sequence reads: CASSSTALGGDQPQHF. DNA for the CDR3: TGTGCCAGCAGCTCTACGGCCCTGGGGGGGGATCAGCCCCAGCATTTT.

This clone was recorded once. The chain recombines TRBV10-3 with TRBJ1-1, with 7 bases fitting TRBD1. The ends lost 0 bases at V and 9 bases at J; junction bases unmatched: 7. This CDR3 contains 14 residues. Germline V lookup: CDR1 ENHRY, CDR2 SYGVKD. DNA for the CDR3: TGTGCCATCAGTGAGTCGGAGGGCAGGGGGAAAGCTTTCTTT. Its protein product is CAISESEGRGKAFF.

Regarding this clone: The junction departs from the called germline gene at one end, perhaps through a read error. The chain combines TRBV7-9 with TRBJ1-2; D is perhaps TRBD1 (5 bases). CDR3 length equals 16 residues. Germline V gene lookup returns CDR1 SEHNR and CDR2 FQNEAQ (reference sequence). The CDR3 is CSSSSGRVTSNYGYTF. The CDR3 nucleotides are TGTTCCAGCAGCTCGGGCAGGGTAACGTCTAACTATGGCTACACCTTC. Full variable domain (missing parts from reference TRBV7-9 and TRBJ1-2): DTGVSQNPRHKITKRGQNVTFRCDPISEHNRLYWYRQTLGQGPEFLTYFQNEAQLEKSRLLSDRFSAERPKGSFSTLEIQRTEQGDSAMYLCSSSSGRVTSNYGYTFGSGTRLTVV.

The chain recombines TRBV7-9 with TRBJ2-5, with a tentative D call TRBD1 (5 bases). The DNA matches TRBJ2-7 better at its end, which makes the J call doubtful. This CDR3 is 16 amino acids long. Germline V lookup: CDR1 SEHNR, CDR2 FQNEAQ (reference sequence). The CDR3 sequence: CASSPPDSVSSYEQYF. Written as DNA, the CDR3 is TGTGCCAGCAGCCCCCCTGACAGCGTAAGCTCCTACGAGCAGTACTTC.

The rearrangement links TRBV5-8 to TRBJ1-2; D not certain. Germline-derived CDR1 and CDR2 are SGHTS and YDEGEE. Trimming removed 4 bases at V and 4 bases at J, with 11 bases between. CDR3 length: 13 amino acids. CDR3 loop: CASSLRRFYGYTF. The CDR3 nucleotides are TGTGCCAGCAGCCTGCGGAGGTTCTATGGCTACACCTTC.

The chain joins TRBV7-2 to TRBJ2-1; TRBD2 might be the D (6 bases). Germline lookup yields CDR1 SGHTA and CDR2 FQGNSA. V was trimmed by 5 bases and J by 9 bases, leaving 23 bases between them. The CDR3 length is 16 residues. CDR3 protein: CASSTSGSRVGGEQFF. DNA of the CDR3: TGTGCCAGCAGCACTTCTGGGAGCCGAGTGGGGGGTGAGCAGTTCTTC.

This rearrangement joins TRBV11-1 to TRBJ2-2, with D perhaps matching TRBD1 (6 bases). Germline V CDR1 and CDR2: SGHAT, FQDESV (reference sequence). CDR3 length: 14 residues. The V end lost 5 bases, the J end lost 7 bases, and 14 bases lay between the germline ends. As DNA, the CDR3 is TGTGCCAGCAGCCAACAGGGTGGAGGCGGGGAGCTGTTTTTT. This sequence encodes CASSQQGGGGELFF.

This chain's CDR3 is CASSLRQNTEAFF. The CDR3 DNA follows: TGTGCCAGCAGCTTGCGGCAGAACACTGAAGCTTTCTTT. The V gene is TRBV7-2, the J gene TRBJ1-1; D is undetermined. V lost 3 bases and J 1 base, leaving 6 bases between the germline ends. Germline CDR1 is SGHTA and CDR2 is FQGNSA. The CDR3 runs to 13 residues.